This T cell receptor beta chain is drawn from a study of shared clonotypes between healthy human individuals. Study outcomes and limitations: Sample collection involved blood only; tissue repertoires are likely different. Sharing across four donors was highest in naive CD4 (approximately 5%) and lowest in memory CD8 (roughly 0.4%). Generation of non-shared clonotypes was less probable than generation of clonotypes shared by all four donors.

On this clone itself: What it binds is unknown.

The germline gives CDR1 MNHNY, CDR2 SVGAGI (reference sequence). The CDR3 extends over 14 amino acids. V dropped 7 bases and J dropped 10 bases, with 20 bases sitting between them. Produced via immunoSEQ multiplex PCR; TCRdb's table is partial and in-frame only. The sample has over 850,000 clones, 70% to 80% seen once; the top ten hold more than 0.5%. Material for sequencing was memory CD4+ T cells from PBMCs. Subset noted: CD45RA-negative fraction. The origin of this receptor is a man between 18 and 35 years old in good health. Some clones in this sample may be carry-over from other donors' samples. V usage is TRBV6-6 and J usage is TRBJ2-1; tentatively, D is TRBD1 (6 bases). The CDR3 DNA is TGTGCCAGCATACAGGGACACGCCGTCCGGGAGCAGTTCTTC. It specifies CASIQGHAVREQFF.